In this sample, the clone carrying this TCR beta chain turned up many times. Its cognate antigen is unknown. The CDR3 goes on 3 residues after the read ends, and that part is filled in from the germline J gene. Control and CVID samples contributed equal amounts of genomic DNA. The table came from immunoSEQ multiplex PCR; TCRdb's copy has only in-frame clones and leaves some out. The sample gives some 64,000 clones, none seen only once, and the top ten clones hold 1.7%. The sample is drawn from a study of T cell clonality in common variable immunodeficiency. Study-wide results and caveats: In common variable immunodeficiency, TCR beta chains reportedly carried fewer deletions and N-nucleotide insertions. CVID subjects showed higher TCRbeta clonality than healthy controls.

The CDR3 is 15 amino acids. Trimming cost V 2 bases and J 8 bases; bases outside gene matches: 6. Germline CDR1 reads SEHNR; CDR2 reads FQNEAQ (reference sequence). Each donor provided roughly 4.5 to 8.5 ml of heparinized whole blood. This sequence originates from a person aged 18 to 70 in good health. The chain employs TRBV7-9 and TRBJ1-6; TRBD1 agrees at 7 bases. Sample: peripheral blood mononuclear cells. The CDR3 here is CASSLRAQGDSPLHF. The sequenced part of the CDR3 DNA is TGTGCCAGCAGCTTAAGGGCTCAGGGGGATTCACCC.